Listed below are T cell receptor beta chains from one sample, sequenced in a study of blood T cell repertoires in COVID-19. Clones were read by immunoSEQ multiplex PCR, and TCRdb kept only the in-frame ones, dropping some. The table lists 150,000 to 200,000 clones, more than 75% of them singletons. The material sequenced was PBMCs or T cells enriched from blood (not recorded which). All receptors come from a woman in her fifties or sixties with acute COVID-19. The CDR3 runs from the conserved cysteine through the conserved F or W. Each record gives: J gene, D gene, V gene, clone size, CDR3 protein, CDR3 DNA. A D gene is named only where the DNA matches it firmly. The listing skips clone size in some rows; elsewhere it reads once, few, many or a size class.

j_call: TRBJ2-1; d_call: TRBD2; v_call: TRBV9; clone_size: -; cdr3_aa: CASSGGAGIYNEQFF; cdr3_nt: TGTGCCAGCAGCGGGGGAGCGGGGATTTACAATGAGCAGTTCTTC
j_call: TRBJ1-3; d_call: -; v_call: TRBV6-5; clone_size: -; cdr3_aa: CASSYAQGSGNTIYF; cdr3_nt: TGTGCCAGCAGTTACGCGCAGGGTTCTGGAAACACCATATATTTT
j_call: TRBJ2-1; d_call: -; v_call: TRBV6-1; clone_size: -; cdr3_aa: CASSERWGGQGSYNEQFF; cdr3_nt: TGTGCCAGCAGTGAACGGTGGGGGGGGCAAGGTTCCTACAATGAGCAGTTCTTC
j_call: TRBJ1-1; d_call: -; v_call: TRBV6-2/TRBV6-3; clone_size: -; cdr3_aa: CASSPWGGGTEAFF; cdr3_nt: TGTGCCAGCAGCCCCTGGGGGGGCGGCACTGAAGCTTTCTTT
j_call: TRBJ2-5; d_call: -; v_call: TRBV6-5; clone_size: -; cdr3_aa: CASSYSRGQETQYF; cdr3_nt: TGTGCCAGCAGTTACTCGAGAGGGCAAGAGACCCAGTACTTC
j_call: TRBJ2-1; d_call: TRBD2; v_call: TRBV27; clone_size: -; cdr3_aa: CASSSQRGGYNEQFF; cdr3_nt: TGTGCCAGCAGTTCCCAGCGGGGGGGCTACAATGAGCAGTTCTTC
j_call: TRBJ2-2; d_call: -; v_call: TRBV4-3; clone_size: -; cdr3_aa: CASSQDGEHSANTGELFF; cdr3_nt: TGCGCCAGCAGCCAAGATGGGGAGCATTCCGCGAACACCGGGGAGCTGTTTTTT
j_call: TRBJ2-1; d_call: -; v_call: TRBV3-1/TRBV3-2; clone_size: -; cdr3_aa: CASRLRGETYNEQFF; cdr3_nt: TGTGCCAGCAGACTTCGCGGGGAAACCTACAATGAGCAGTTCTTC
j_call: TRBJ2-5; d_call: TRBD1; v_call: TRBV24-1; clone_size: -; cdr3_aa: CATGTGSQETQYF; cdr3_nt: TGTGCCACCGGGACAGGGAGTCAAGAGACCCAGTACTTC
j_call: TRBJ2-5; d_call: -; v_call: TRBV28; clone_size: -; cdr3_aa: CASSLRGGQETQYF; cdr3_nt: TGTGCCAGCAGTTTACGGGGAGGACAAGAGACCCAGTACTTC
j_call: TRBJ2-2; d_call: TRBD1; v_call: TRBV27; clone_size: -; cdr3_aa: CASSLTGVVTGELFF; cdr3_nt: TGTGCCAGCAGTTTGACAGGGGTAGTGACCGGGGAGCTGTTTTTT
j_call: TRBJ1-6; d_call: -; v_call: TRBV11-2; clone_size: -; cdr3_aa: CASSWSSYNSPLHF; cdr3_nt: TGTGCCAGCAGCTGGAGCTCCTATAATTCACCCCTCCACTTT
j_call: TRBJ2-1; d_call: TRBD2; v_call: TRBV14; clone_size: -; cdr3_aa: CASSQSLISGGAIEQFF; cdr3_nt: TGTGCCAGCAGCCAATCTCTGATTAGCGGGGGGGCCATTGAGCAGTTCTTC
j_call: TRBJ1-4; d_call: -; v_call: TRBV28; clone_size: -; cdr3_aa: CASSLDSGGNEKLFF; cdr3_nt: TGTGCCAGCAGTTTAGATTCCGGGGGTAATGAAAAACTGTTTTTT
j_call: TRBJ1-1; d_call: -; v_call: TRBV28; clone_size: -; cdr3_aa: CASLGQGVGAFF; cdr3_nt: TGTGCCAGTCTTGGGCAAGGGGTGGGGGCTTTCTTT
j_call: TRBJ1-2; d_call: -; v_call: TRBV29-1; clone_size: once; cdr3_aa: CITRGGHGYTF; cdr3_nt: TGCATAACTAGGGGGGGACATGGCTACACCTTC
j_call: TRBJ1-2; d_call: -; v_call: TRBV5-4; clone_size: -; cdr3_aa: CASSLEGNYGYTF; cdr3_nt: TGTGCCAGCAGCTTAGAGGGAAACTATGGCTACACCTTC
j_call: TRBJ1-5; d_call: TRBD1; v_call: TRBV7-2; clone_size: -; cdr3_aa: CASSAGGQPPQHF; cdr3_nt: TGTGCCAGCAGCGCCGGGGGACAGCCGCCCCAGCATTTT
j_call: TRBJ2-3; d_call: -; v_call: TRBV19; clone_size: -; cdr3_aa: CASSISDFTDTQYF; cdr3_nt: TGTGCCAGTAGTATTTCCGACTTCACAGATACGCAGTATTTT
j_call: TRBJ2-5; d_call: -; v_call: TRBV30; clone_size: -; cdr3_aa: CAWRGVSQETQYF; cdr3_nt: TGTGCCTGGAGGGGCGTATCTCAAGAGACCCAGTACTTC
j_call: TRBJ2-2; d_call: -; v_call: TRBV25-1; clone_size: -; cdr3_aa: CASSEGARRTGELFF; cdr3_nt: TGTGCCAGCAGTGAAGGGGCTAGACGGACCGGGGAGCTGTTTTTT
j_call: TRBJ1-4; d_call: -; v_call: TRBV10-1; clone_size: -; cdr3_aa: CASSEDSRGEKLFF; cdr3_nt: TGCGCCAGCAGTGAAGACAGTCGAGGTGAAAAACTGTTTTTT
j_call: TRBJ1-1; d_call: -; v_call: TRBV10-3; clone_size: -; cdr3_aa: CAISESTRGTANTEAFF; cdr3_nt: TGTGCCATCAGTGAGTCGACTCGGGGAACGGCGAACACTGAAGCTTTCTTT
j_call: TRBJ1-1; d_call: TRBD1; v_call: TRBV28; clone_size: few; cdr3_aa: CASSLRTGGLNTEAFF; cdr3_nt: TGTGCCAGCAGTTTAAGGACAGGGGGCCTAAACACTGAAGCTTTCTTT
j_call: TRBJ2-2; d_call: -; v_call: TRBV29-1; clone_size: -; cdr3_aa: CSVRDFNPGELFF; cdr3_nt: TGCAGCGTTCGGGACTTTAACCCCGGGGAGCTGTTTTTT
j_call: TRBJ1-4; d_call: TRBD1; v_call: TRBV6-5; clone_size: few; cdr3_aa: CASRPDRDFEKLFF; cdr3_nt: TGTGCCAGCAGACCCGACAGGGACTTTGAAAAACTGTTTTTT
j_call: TRBJ2-5; d_call: TRBD2; v_call: TRBV28; clone_size: -; cdr3_aa: CASSGTSGRQETQYF; cdr3_nt: TGTGCCAGCAGTGGGACTAGCGGGCGCCAAGAGACCCAGTACTTC
j_call: TRBJ2-1; d_call: TRBD2; v_call: TRBV11-2; clone_size: -; cdr3_aa: CASSPLGGAYNEQFF; cdr3_nt: TGTGCCAGCAGCCCGTTGGGGGGGGCCTACAATGAGCAGTTCTTC
j_call: TRBJ2-2; d_call: -; v_call: TRBV19; clone_size: -; cdr3_aa: CASTVWDSPGTGELFF; cdr3_nt: TGTGCCAGTACCGTATGGGACTCTCCCGGGACCGGGGAGCTGTTTTTT
j_call: TRBJ2-3; d_call: -; v_call: TRBV5-1; clone_size: many; cdr3_aa: CASSRTVSDTQYF; cdr3_nt: TGCGCCAGCAGCCGGACTGTGTCAGATACGCAGTATTTT
j_call: TRBJ1-4; d_call: -; v_call: TRBV29-1; clone_size: -; cdr3_aa: CSVGDNLLGELFF; cdr3_nt: TGCAGCGTTGGGGACAACCTGCTCGGGGAACTGTTTTTT
j_call: TRBJ2-2; d_call: -; v_call: TRBV7-9; clone_size: -; cdr3_aa: CASPQANTGELFF; cdr3_nt: TGTGCCAGCCCGCAGGCGAACACCGGGGAGCTGTTTTTT
j_call: TRBJ1-1; d_call: -; v_call: TRBV27; clone_size: -; cdr3_aa: CASSFSRWNTEAFF; cdr3_nt: TGTGCCAGCAGTTTCTCTAGGTGGAACACTGAAGCTTTCTTT
j_call: TRBJ2-1; d_call: -; v_call: TRBV5-1; clone_size: -; cdr3_aa: CASSLGQIEQFF; cdr3_nt: TGCGCCAGCAGCCTAGGACAGATCGAGCAGTTCTTC
j_call: TRBJ1-5; d_call: -; v_call: TRBV1; clone_size: few; cdr3_aa: CTSSQDRQGAQPQHF; cdr3_nt: TGCACCAGCAGCCAAGATCGGCAGGGGGCTCAGCCCCAGCATTTT
j_call: TRBJ1-2; d_call: TRBD1; v_call: TRBV7-8; clone_size: -; cdr3_aa: CASTKRDSNYGYTF; cdr3_nt: TGTGCCAGCACCAAGAGGGACAGTAACTATGGCTACACCTTC
j_call: TRBJ1-4; d_call: -; v_call: TRBV10-2; clone_size: -; cdr3_aa: CAMGEGQGNEKLFF; cdr3_nt: TGCGCCATGGGGGAGGGGCAGGGCAATGAAAAACTGTTTTTT
j_call: TRBJ1-1; d_call: TRBD1; v_call: TRBV7-9; clone_size: -; cdr3_aa: CASSFAGTGLNTEAFF; cdr3_nt: TGTGCCAGCAGCTTCGCCGGGACAGGTCTGAACACTGAAGCTTTCTTT
j_call: TRBJ1-1; d_call: TRBD1; v_call: TRBV12-3/TRBV12-4; clone_size: -; cdr3_aa: CASSSAGQQAFF; cdr3_nt: TGTGCCAGCAGTTCGGCGGGACAGCAAGCTTTCTTT
j_call: TRBJ2-5; d_call: -; v_call: TRBV28; clone_size: once; cdr3_aa: CASSPVGGAGETQYF; cdr3_nt: TGTGCCAGCAGTCCAGTTGGCGGGGCAGGAGAGACCCAGTACTTC